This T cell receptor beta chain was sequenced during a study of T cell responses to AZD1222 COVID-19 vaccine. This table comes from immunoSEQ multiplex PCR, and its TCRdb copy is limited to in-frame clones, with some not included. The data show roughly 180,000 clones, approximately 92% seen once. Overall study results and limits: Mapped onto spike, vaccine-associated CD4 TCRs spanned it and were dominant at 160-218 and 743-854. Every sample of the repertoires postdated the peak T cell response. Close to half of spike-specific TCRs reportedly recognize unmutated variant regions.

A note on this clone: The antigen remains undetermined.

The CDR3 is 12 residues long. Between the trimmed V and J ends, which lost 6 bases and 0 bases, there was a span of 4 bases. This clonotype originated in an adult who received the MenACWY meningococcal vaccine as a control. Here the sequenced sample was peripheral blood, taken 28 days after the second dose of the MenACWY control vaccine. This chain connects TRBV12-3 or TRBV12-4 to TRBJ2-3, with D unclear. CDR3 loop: CASRVSTDTQYF. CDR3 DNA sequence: TGTGCCAGCAGGGTTAGCACAGATACGCAGTATTTT.